This TCR beta chain is drawn from a study of shared clonotypes between healthy human individuals. General study results and limits: Naive subsets generally had larger estimated richness than memory subsets. Non-shared clonotypes displayed generation probabilities falling below those of clonotypes present in all four donors.

The table came from immunoSEQ multiplex PCR; TCRdb's copy has only in-frame clones and leaves some out. The sample records 110,000 or so clones, under 70% being singletons. The ends lost 4 bases at V and 5 bases at J; junction bases unmatched: 6. This CDR3 spans 15 amino acids. Germline lookup yields CDR1 SGDLS and CDR2 YYNGEE. In the case of this clone: Its antigen is not known.

This rearrangement joins TRBV9 to TRBJ2-3; 11 positions match TRBD2. The material sequenced was memory CD8+ T cells sorted from blood. Subset indicated: CD45RO+ cells pooled with CCR7-negative TemRA cells. This receptor was obtained from a young woman in good health. CDR3 DNA: TGTGCCAGCAGCCAGACCGGGACTAGCGGAGATACGCAGTATTTT. Translation gives CASSQTGTSGDTQYF.